This passage covers 15 T cell receptor beta chains from one sample sequenced in a study of shared T cell receptors in the human thymus. Method: immunoSEQ multiplex PCR; TCRdb's copy keeps in-frame clones and lacks some. The sample carries 600,000 or so clones, approximately 89% recorded once. These sequences were also reported in another study, on human thymus T cells.

The material sequenced was thymocytes. Every receptor here comes from a boy in the first two years of life with a congenital heart defect.

This clone came up a few times. V usage is TRBV12-5 and J usage is TRBJ2-3; a weak D match, TRBD2 (6 bases). CDR3 length: 16 amino acids. The V gene's germline CDR1 is LGHNT and CDR2 FRNRAP. Deletions cut 0 bases from V and 0 bases from J, with 10 bases between. CDR3 DNA sequence: TGTGCTAGTGGTTTGGTAGTGGGAGGTAGCACAGATACGCAGTATTTT. Protein sequence: CASGLVVGGSTDTQYF. Full variable domain (missing parts from reference TRBV12-5 and TRBJ2-3): DARVTQTPRHKVTEMGQEVTMRCQPILGHNTVFWYRQTMMQGLELLAYFRNRAPLDDSGMPKDRFSAEMPDATLATLKIQPSEPRDSAVYFCASGLVVGGSTDTQYFGPGTRLTVL.

The gene calls are TRBV30 and TRBJ1-2; 9 bases line up with TRBD1. The CDR3 spans 16 residues. Germline lookup yields CDR1 GTSNPN and CDR2 SVGIG (reference sequence). V was clipped by 4 bases and J by 3 bases; unmatched bases: 12. The CDR3 sequence: CAWTKQGARVHYGYTF. In nucleotides, the CDR3 is TGTGCCTGGACAAAACAGGGGGCCAGAGTTCACTATGGCTACACCTTC.

CDR3 in amino acids: CASSYSDRETDTQYF. The CDR3 bases are TGTGCCAGCAGTTACTCGGATAGGGAGACAGATACGCAGTATTTT. The chain links TRBV6-6 to TRBJ2-3; maybe TRBD2 (5 bases). Trimming pared 0 bases from V and 3 bases from J, leaving 10 bases between. Per germline, CDR1 MNHNY and CDR2 SVGAGI (reference sequence). This CDR3 region has 15 residues.

Of note for this clone: An end of the junction differs from the germline gene, which may be a read error. This rearrangement joins TRBV11-2 to TRBJ1-1; D gene unclear. CDR3 length: 14 residues. Germline V gene sequence: CDR1 SGHAT, CDR2 FQNNGV. The CDR3 loop reads CASSLGALHPEAFF. DNA of the CDR3: TGTGCCAGCAGCTTAGGGGCCCTTCACCCTGAGGCTTTCTTT.

This chain links TRBV28 with TRBJ2-1; perhaps TRBD1 as D (6 bases). CDR1 MDHEN and CDR2 SYDVKM come from the germline V gene. Trimming cost V 7 bases and J 1 base, with 14 bases left between them. The CDR3 spans 15 residues. The CDR3 DNA sequence: TGTGCCAGCATTTGGTCGGGGACATCCTACAATGAGCAGTTCTTC. Translated: CASIWSGTSYNEQFF.

The chain couples TRBV5-4 to TRBJ2-7, with D perhaps TRBD1 (6 bases). The CDR3 is made up of 17 amino acids. V was shortened by 5 bases and J by 4 bases, with 25 bases between the two germline ends. The germline V gene encodes CDR1 SGHNT and CDR2 YYREEE (reference sequence). Written as DNA, the CDR3 is TGTGCCAGCAGTGCCGGGACATCAAGGGCTCCCTCATACGAGCAGTACTTC. This codes for CASSAGTSRAPSYEQYF.

V usage is TRBV9 and J usage is TRBJ2-3; 8 bases align to TRBD2. V gave up 6 bases and J gave up 2 bases; unmatched junction bases: 14. Germline-derived CDR1 and CDR2 are SGDLS and YYNGEE. This CDR3 is 17 amino acids long. The CDR3 loop is CASNPGSRGASTDTQYF. CDR3 sequence (DNA): TGTGCCAGCAACCCCGGGTCGCGGGGGGCCTCCACAGATACGCAGTATTTT. Based on the CDR3 plus reference TRBV9 and TRBJ2-3, the full variable domain is DSGVTQTPKHLITATGQRVTLRCSPRSGDLSVYWYQQSLDQGLQFLIQYYNGEERAKGNILERFSAQQFPDLHSELNLSSLELGDSALYFCASNPGSRGASTDTQYFGPGTRLTVL.

This chain connects TRBV27 to TRBJ2-7, with D uncertain. Between the trimmed V and J ends, which lost 5 bases and 0 bases, there was a span of 8 bases. The germline V gene encodes CDR1 MNHEY and CDR2 SMNVEV (reference sequence). The CDR3 contains 13 residues. CDR3 in amino acids: CASSDSLSYEQYF. In nucleotides, the CDR3 is TGTGCCAGCAGTGACTCCCTCTCCTACGAGCAGTACTTC.

The chain uses TRBV5-6 and TRBJ1-4, with 7 positions matching TRBD1. V dropped 4 bases and J dropped 4; count of bases not matched to a gene: 4. Looked up from germline, CDR1 is SGHDT and CDR2 is YYEEEE. This CDR3 region has 14 residues. CDR3 nucleotides: TGTGCCAGCAGCGATACAGGGGTTAATGAAAAACTGTTTTTT. Translated: CASSDTGVNEKLFF.

V usage is TRBV7-9 and J usage is TRBJ2-1, with 7 bases fitting TRBD1. The CDR3 loop spans 14 amino acids. Germline CDR1 reads SEHNR; CDR2 reads FQNEAQ (reference sequence). V was clipped by 4 bases and J by 4 bases; unmatched bases: 4. The DNA of the CDR3 is TGTGCCAGCAGCTCCCGGGACAGATACAATGAGCAGTTCTTC. Encoded protein: CASSSRDRYNEQFF.

This chain links TRBV5-4 with TRBJ2-1; TRBD1 is a possible D gene (5 bases). This CDR3 has 16 amino acids. Per the germline V gene, CDR1 is SGHNT and CDR2 is YYREEE (reference sequence). Trimming cost V 5 bases and J 5 bases, with 20 bases left between them. The CDR3 DNA reads as TGTGCCAGCAGAACGAAAGGGGATCTGGCTAACAATGAGCAGTTCTTC. Its translation is CASRTKGDLANNEQFF.

V is TRBV2 and J is TRBJ2-2; D uncertain. CDR1 SNHLY and CDR2 FYNNEI come from the germline V gene. The V and J ends lost 0 bases and 6 bases respectively, with 14 bases between them. The CDR3 is 16 amino acids. The CDR3, as DNA: TGTGCCAGCAGTGAAGCCCAGGCTTTACAGCCCGGGGAGCTGTTTTTT. Translation: CASSEAQALQPGELFF.

The rearrangement joins TRBV12-5 to TRBJ1-1, with D possibly being TRBD1 (5 bases). V lost 5 bases to trimming and J lost 4 bases, with 20 bases between them. Germline loops: CDR1 LGHNT, CDR2 FRNRAP. The CDR3 spans 16 residues. As DNA, the CDR3 is TGTGCTAGTGGTCTAGAGAGCTTAACAGGTCTCACTGAAGCTTTCTTT. This codes for CASGLESLTGLTEAFF.

The V gene is TRBV4-2, the J gene TRBJ2-4, with 8 bases matching TRBD1. Germline values: CDR1 LGHNA, CDR2 YNFKEQ. The CDR3 loop spans 19 amino acids. V was pared by 4 bases and J by 3 bases, with 17 bases of the junction left unmatched. The CDR3 nucleotides are TGTGCCAGCAGCCCTTTGGACAGGGACGGGTACGGGCTCAAAAACATTCAGTACTTC. Translated, it gives CASSPLDRDGYGLKNIQYF.

The J gene is TRBJ1-4, the V gene TRBV4-1; TRBD1 aligns across 7 bases. This CDR3 spans 17 amino acids. V gave up 0 bases and J gave up 7 bases; unmatched junction bases: 11. Germline CDR1 is MGHRA and CDR2 is YSYEKL. CDR3 in amino acids: CASSQDPGAGGREKLFF. CDR3 DNA sequence: TGCGCCAGCAGCCAAGATCCCGGGGCAGGGGGGCGTGAAAAACTGTTTTTT.